This TCR beta chain was documented in a study of shared clonotypes between healthy human individuals. General observations from the study: Memory subsets had estimated richness that was generally smaller than that of naive subsets. Clonotypes not shared had lower generation probabilities than those common to all four donors. The authors expected sequencing depth to affect clonotype sharing among donors.

The naive CD8 subset, CD45RO-negative cells positively selected for CCR7, excluded terminally differentiated effector memory CD45RA+ cells. The CDR3 spans 14 residues. V lost 0 bases and J lost 8, with 14 bases in between. In germline, CDR1 is GTSNPN, CDR2 SVGIG (reference sequence). Generated by immunoSEQ multiplex PCR, the TCRdb table keeps only in-frame clones and is missing some. The profile shows around 2,000,000 clones, about 95% of them singletons. Turning to this clone: Antigen specificity is unknown.

The chain is built from TRBV30 and TRBJ2-1; D possibly corresponds to TRBD1 (5 bases). Sequencing was carried out using naive CD8+ T cells sorted from blood. This sequence was found in a man between 18 and 35 years old in good health. In nucleotides, the CDR3 is TGTGCCTGGAGTGTATTGCAGGGTGGCGATGAGCAGTTCTTC. The encoded protein is CAWSVLQGGDEQFF.